A single sample is the source of the 20 T cell receptor beta chains below, sequenced in a study of human T cells and chemical hapten exposure. Via MiXCR, TCRdb re-called the RACE reads, giving one row per CDR3 protein. Altogether about 380,000 distinct CDR3 sequences are present, about 4.4% being singletons, with the ten largest covering under 3%. Sample time point: patch test 1, 2 weeks after DPC sensitization. Treatment indicated: therapeutic diphenylcyclopropenone sensitization with weekly scalp DPC. Sequencing used whole blood, obtained in connection with sensitization to the hapten diphenylcyclopropenone (DPC). The receptor set was obtained from a woman aged 45-65 years with alopecia areata. Some clones in this sample may be carry-over from other donors' samples.

This clonotype was counted at least ten times. The chain employs TRBV6-1 and TRBJ1-1; perhaps TRBD1 as D (6 bases). The CDR3 extends over 11 amino acids. CDR1 is MNHNS and CDR2 is SASEGT in the germline V gene. V lost 6 bases and J 11 bases, leaving 13 bases between the germline ends. The CDR3, as DNA: TGTGCCAGCAGAACTACAGGGTTTGCTTTCTTT. Protein sequence: CASRTTGFAFF.

This clonotype was seen repeatedly, ten times or more. CDR3 amino acids: CATSDLYEQFF. CDR3 coding DNA: TGTGCCACCAGTGATTTGTATGAGCAGTTCTTC. V usage is TRBV24-1 and J usage is TRBJ2-1; D is unclear. V lost 0 bases, J lost 8 bases, and 1 base lay in between. This CDR3 is 11 amino acids long. Per the germline V gene, CDR1 is KGHDR and CDR2 is SFDVKD.

This clonotype has ten or more counts. This chain connects TRBV7-8 to TRBJ1-6, with 7 bases fitting TRBD1. V lost 5 bases and J lost 7; bases outside the gene matches: 5. In germline, CDR1 is SGHVS, CDR2 FQNEAQ. The CDR3 loop spans 14 amino acids. The DNA for the CDR3 is TGTGCCAGCAGCGCCGGACAGGCGAATTCACCCCTCCACTTT. Translation: CASSAGQANSPLHF.

This clonotype was counted between two and nine times. The chain combines TRBV14 with TRBJ1-1; 8 bases are shared with TRBD1. The CDR3 has 14 residues. Germline-derived CDR1 and CDR2 are SGHDN and FVKESK. The J segment lost 7 bases and the V segment lost 0 bases, leaving 4 bases of the junction unmatched. The CDR3 DNA is TGTGCCAGCAGCCAAGAACCCAGGGGGCGTGAAGCTTTCTTT. Translating it yields CASSQEPRGREAFF.

This clonotype was seen many times. This sequence joins TRBV11-2 and TRBJ2-6; D is ambiguous. Trimming shortened V by 2 bases and J by 5 bases, and 16 bases separated the two germline ends. Germline values: CDR1 SGHAT, CDR2 FQNNGV. The CDR3 covers 17 residues. CDR3 nucleotides: TGTGCCAGCAGCTTACCCCTGTCCACTCTCAGGGCCAACGTCCTGACTTTC. It yields the protein CASSLPLSTLRANVLTF. The whole variable domain, remainder taken from reference TRBV11-2 and TRBJ2-6, is EAGVAQSPRYKIIEKRQSVAFWCNPISGHATLYWYQQILGQGPKLLIQFQNNGVVDDSQLPKDRFSAERLKGVDSTLKIQPAKLEDSAVYLCASSLPLSTLRANVLTFGAGSRLTVL.

This chain uses TRBV6-5 with TRBJ2-1, with 9 positions matching TRBD1. Germline V gene lookup returns CDR1 MNHEY and CDR2 SVGAGI. V shed 0 bases, J shed 8 bases, and the junction held 8 bases outside the gene matches. The CDR3 sequence is 16 residues long. The CDR3 loop is CASSYSRDRVSDEQFF. The CDR3 DNA sequence: TGTGCCAGCAGTTACTCTCGGGACAGGGTGTCGGATGAGCAGTTCTTC.

The V and J genes are TRBV5-5 and TRBJ1-1; 8 nucleotides agree with TRBD1. Losses at the gene ends were 0 bases for V and 4 bases for J; bases not matched to a gene: 8. CDR1 SGHKS and CDR2 YYEKEE come from the germline V gene (reference sequence). The CDR3 spans 16 residues. CDR3: CASSLGTGFEGTEAFF. For the CDR3, the DNA is TGTGCCAGCAGCTTGGGGACAGGGTTCGAAGGCACTGAAGCTTTCTTT. Full variable domain (outside the CDR3, taken from reference TRBV5-5 and TRBJ1-1): DAGVTQSPTHLIKTRGQQVTLRCSPISGHKSVSWYQQVLGQGPQFIFQYYEKEERGRGNFPDRFSARQFPNYSSELNVNALLLGDSALYLCASSLGTGFEGTEAFFGQGTRLTVV.

The genes are TRBV5-6 and TRBJ2-3, with TRBD1 identical over 9 bases. The V segment lost 3 bases and the J segment 2 bases; nucleotides outside the gene matches: 7. The germline gives CDR1 SGHDT, CDR2 YYEEEE. This CDR3 is 16 amino acids long. CDR3 sequence: CASSWGKQGATDTQYF. CDR3 coding DNA: TGTGCCAGCAGCTGGGGCAAACAGGGGGCCACAGATACGCAGTATTTT.

This clonotype has only a few counts. Here the CDR3 DNA reads TGCAGTGCTTGCCGGGATCCAACCTCTGGAAACACCATATATTTT. It encodes CSACRDPTSGNTIYF. The chain combines TRBV20-1 with TRBJ1-3; D unclear. With 5 bases removed from V and 0 bases from J, the gap between germline ends came to 14 bases. CDR3 length: 15 amino acids. Germline V gene lookup returns CDR1 DFQATT and CDR2 SNEGSKA (reference sequence).

This clonotype was seen ten or more times. The chain links TRBV7-8 to TRBJ2-4; a weak D match, TRBD1 (5 bases). V dropped 0 bases and J dropped 0 bases, with 15 bases sitting between them. This CDR3 region has 18 residues. From germline, CDR1 is SGHVS and CDR2 FQNEAQ. In DNA, the CDR3 is TGTGCCAGCAGCTTAGCGGGGCCCCTAGTCTTAGCCAAAAACATTCAGTACTTC. It encodes CASSLAGPLVLAKNIQYF.

This clonotype was picked up a small number of times. The chain has TRBV7-2 and TRBJ1-5, with TRBD1 matching 9 bases. Per germline, CDR1 SGHTA and CDR2 FQGNSA. The CDR3 extends over 18 amino acids. Germline trimming cut 3 bases from V and 6 bases from J; bases unmatched to any gene: 15. The CDR3 coding sequence is TGTGCCAGCAGCTTGCTTCCTGTGACAGGGGGATTCGGTCAGCCCCAGCATTTT. Translation: CASSLLPVTGGFGQPQHF.

At least ten counts were recorded for this clonotype. One end of the junction does not line up with germline, which may come from a read error. This chain uses TRBV15 with TRBJ1-4; D remains unclear. The CDR3 has 12 amino acids. Looked up from germline, CDR1 is LNHNV and CDR2 is YYDKDF (reference sequence). The DNA for the CDR3 is TGTGCCACCAGCAGGTCCGGCTCGGGCCGACGGTTT. This codes for CATSRSGSGRRF.

This clonotype was seen many times. The chain joins TRBV20-1 to TRBJ1-4; TRBD1 aligns across 7 bases. The V gene end was trimmed by 6 bases and the J gene end by 8 bases; junction bases not matched to a gene: 9. The CDR3 sequence is 13 residues long. Germline assignment: CDR1 DFQATT and CDR2 SNEGSKA (reference sequence). The chain's CDR3 is CSANRGRGEKLFF. The CDR3, as DNA: TGCAGTGCAAACAGGGGCCGCGGGGAAAAACTGTTTTTT.

The gene calls are TRBV29-1 and TRBJ2-7; D may be TRBD2 (5 bases). Trimming pared 4 bases from V and 7 bases from J, leaving 14 bases between. Looked up from germline, CDR1 is SQVTM and CDR2 is ANQGSEA. This CDR3 has 12 residues. CDR3 region: CSVARGLGEQYF. CDR3 nucleotides: TGCAGCGTTGCCCGCGGACTGGGGGAGCAGTACTTC.

Ten or more counts support this clonotype. CDR3 coding DNA: TGTGCCAGCAGTGAATCACTGGCTCCCGAAAAACTGTTTTTT. Translating gives CASSESLAPEKLFF. V and J are TRBV6-1 and TRBJ1-4; D gene uncertain. The CDR3 spans 14 residues. Per germline, CDR1 MNHNS and CDR2 SASEGT. With 2 bases removed from V and 8 bases from J, the gap between germline ends came to 12 bases.

About this clonotype itself: Given a much more abundant clone one base away, this may be a read error. The V call is TRBV11-2, the J call TRBJ1-1; TRBD1 might be the D (6 bases). Germline-derived CDR1 and CDR2 are SGHAT and FQNNGV. The CDR3 contains 18 residues. Between the trimmed V and J ends, which lost 0 bases and 4 bases, there was a span of 21 bases. CDR3 sequence reads: CASSLDRGGAYAITEAFF. CDR3 DNA sequence: TGTGCCAGCAGCTTAGATCGTGGGGGCGCCTATGCGATCACTGAAGCTTTCTTT.

A note on this clonotype: At one end the junction does not follow the germline gene, possibly because of a read error. The V and J genes are TRBV24-1 and TRBJ2-5, with D possibly TRBD2 on 5 matching bases. The CDR3 runs to 14 residues. In germline, CDR1 is KGHDR, CDR2 SFDVKD. The CDR3 coding sequence is TGTGACACCAGTGATGCGGTCGGGGAAGAGACCCAGTACTTC. Its translation: CDTSDAVGEETQYF.

The chain couples TRBV28 to TRBJ2-7; 8 bases align to TRBD1. The V and J ends lost 0 bases and 6 bases, in that order; junction bases with no gene match: 7. Germline V gene lookup returns CDR1 MDHEN and CDR2 SYDVKM. CDR3 length: 15 residues. The CDR3 DNA reads TGTGCCAGCAGTTTATGGGGACAGGCCAGGGGCGAGCAGTACTTC. This gives the protein CASSLWGQARGEQYF.

This clonotype was detected only a few times. The chain is built from TRBV4-3 and TRBJ1-1, with 7 bases identical to TRBD1. In germline, CDR1 is LGHNA, CDR2 YSLEER. Germline trimming cut 2 bases from V and 4 bases from J; bases unmatched to any gene: 4. The CDR3 contains 14 residues. Here the CDR3 DNA reads TGCGCCAGCAGCCAACACCAGGGGGGCACTGAAGCTTTCTTT. It encodes CASSQHQGGTEAFF.

This clonotype was detected only a few times. This rearrangement joins TRBV7-2 to TRBJ2-3; 10 positions match TRBD2. Germline assignment: CDR1 SGHTA and CDR2 FQGNSA. Unmatched junction bases numbered 12, after V lost 3 bases and J lost 3 bases. The CDR3 consists of 18 residues. The CDR3 loop reads CASSLKAVLAGGTDTQYF. CDR3 in DNA: TGTGCCAGCAGCTTGAAAGCAGTTTTAGCGGGAGGTACAGATACGCAGTATTTT.